The 30 T cell receptor beta chains below all came from one sample that was sequenced in a study of T and B cells in COVID-19 patients. Each TRB amplification used about 250-550 ng of genomic DNA from blood. Multiplex PCR with BIOMED2 TRB-A/B primer pools amplified TRB rearrangements. MiXCR, applied by TCRdb to the multiplex PCR reads, yields one record per CDR3 protein. The table has 9,000 to 13,000 distinct CDR3 sequences, approximately 31% seen once; the top ten hold roughly a sixth. The specimen was blood. The receptors were gathered from a human donor with active COVID-19.

V is TRBV7-2 and J is TRBJ2-5, with TRBD2 identical over 7 bases. The germline V gene has CDR1 SGHTA and CDR2 FQGNSA. The ends lost 3 bases at V and 2 bases at J; junction bases unmatched: 0. The CDR3 is made up of 13 amino acids. The CDR3 coding sequence is TGTGCCAGCAGCTTGCGGGGGCAAGAGACCCAGTACTTC. Protein product: CASSLRGQETQYF.

This clonotype was seen a few times. The DNA for the CDR3 is TGTGCCAGCAGCTTGTGGGCAGGGGCGGATACGCAGTATTTT. This translates into CASSLWAGADTQYF. The V and J genes are TRBV5-6 and TRBJ2-3, with TRBD1 as a possible D gene (6 bases). From germline, CDR1 is SGHDT and CDR2 YYEEEE. Trimming left V 1 base short and J 6 bases short, with 12 bases between. This CDR3 is built from 14 residues.

This clonotype showed up just a few times. The V call is TRBV27, the J call TRBJ2-7; D remains ambiguous. Trimming took off 3 bases at V and 6 bases at J, with 9 bases between the two ends. The V gene's germline CDR1 is MNHEY and CDR2 SMNVEV (reference sequence). The CDR3 spans 12 residues. The chain's CDR3 is CASSFLVGEQYF. In DNA form, the CDR3 reads TGTGCCAGCAGTTTCCTAGTGGGCGAGCAGTACTTC.

A few counts support this clonotype. The CDR3 DNA is TGTGCCAGCAGTGAGATGCCGGGACAGTCGTTCTTC. It encodes CASSEMPGQSFF. This chain joins TRBV6-1 and TRBJ2-1, with 7 nucleotides matching TRBD1. V was pared by 3 bases and J by 15 bases, with 8 bases of the junction left unmatched. CDR1 MNHNS and CDR2 SASEGT come from the germline V gene. The CDR3 sequence is 12 residues long.

The chain couples TRBV18 to TRBJ1-2, with D possibly TRBD1 on 5 matching bases. Trimming stripped 4 bases from V and 0 bases from J, with 18 bases between. Germline loops: CDR1 KGHSH, CDR2 LQKENI. This CDR3 comprises 17 residues. The CDR3 sequence: CASSHKTGLSTNYGYTF. The DNA for the CDR3 is TGTGCCAGCTCACACAAGACGGGACTGTCAACTAACTATGGCTACACCTTC.

Regarding this clonotype: Since the CDR3 does not end with the conserved phenylalanine or tryptophan, this likely comes from a read error. The limits of the CDR3 on the DNA are not certain, so only TCRdb's listed CDR3 is given. The rearrangement links TRBV11-1 to TRBJ2-3; the tabulated D call, TRBD1, remains unverified against the DNA. The CDR3 adds up to 8 amino acids, both ends counted. Germline CDR1 SGHAT, CDR2 FQDESV (reference sequence). CDR3 loop: CASSLVPG.

The gene calls are TRBV6-5 and TRBJ1-2, with a weak D call TRBD1 (5 bases). From germline, CDR1 is MNHEY and CDR2 SVGAGI. The V gene lost 7 bases and the J gene lost 2 bases, with 11 bases spanning the gap. There are 13 residues in the CDR3. The CDR3 reads CASISGSNYGYTF. DNA of the CDR3: TGTGCCAGCATCTCAGGGTCCAACTATGGCTACACCTTC.

The chain employs TRBV7-2 and TRBJ1-2, with a possible D match to TRBD1 (6 bases). V was pared by 1 base and J by 5 bases, with 14 bases between. The CDR3 length is 15 residues. Looked up from germline, CDR1 is SGHTA and CDR2 is FQGNSA. The CDR3 region has the DNA TGTGCCAGCAGCTTAGGCGGGGGGCCCTATTATGGCTACACCTTC. The encoded protein is CASSLGGGPYYGYTF. Filled out from reference TRBV7-2 and TRBJ1-2, the complete variable domain reads GAGVSQSPSNKVTEKGKDVELRCDPISGHTALYWYRQSLGQGLEFLIYFQGNSAPDKSGLPSDRFSAERTGGSVSTLTIQRTQQEDSAVYLCASSLGGGPYYGYTFGSGTRLTVV.

In regard to this clonotype: One base away lies a much larger clone, so this may be a sequencing read error. This chain uses TRBV18 with TRBJ2-2; D uncertain. Germline CDR1 reads KGHSH; CDR2 reads LQKENI. CDR3 length equals 13 residues. V lost 2 bases and J 0 bases, leaving 1 base between the germline ends. This chain's CDR3 is CASSPSNTGELFF. Written as DNA, the CDR3 is TGTGCCAGCTCACCATCGAACACCGGGGAGCTGTTTTTT.

The J gene is TRBJ1-5, the V gene TRBV7-2; 9 bases are a match to TRBD1. Unmatched junction bases numbered 8, after V lost 5 bases and J lost 6 bases. The CDR3 loop spans 15 amino acids. Germline V gene lookup returns CDR1 SGHTA and CDR2 FQGNSA. CDR3 coding DNA: TGTGCCAGCAGCCTTACAGGGGGCGGGAGTCAGCCCCAGCATTTT. Amino acids: CASSLTGGGSQPQHF.

The V gene is TRBV6-6, the J gene TRBJ1-2, with 9 bases lining up with TRBD1. V lost 6 bases, J lost 4 bases, and 12 bases stayed unmatched. This CDR3 region has 16 residues. Germline values: CDR1 MNHNY, CDR2 SVGAGI (reference sequence). CDR3 amino acids: CASRGGQGEVGYGYTF. The CDR3 bases are TGTGCCAGCAGAGGGGGACAGGGCGAGGTTGGCTATGGCTACACCTTC.

Turning to this clonotype: This could be a read error, since a much larger clone is one nucleotide away. The J gene is TRBJ1-2, the V gene TRBV29-1, with D possibly being TRBD1 (5 bases). The CDR3 runs to 13 residues. The germline CDR1 and CDR2 sequences are SQVTM and ANQGSEA. CDR3: CTVGEGFYYGYTF. CDR3 nucleotides: TGCACCGTTGGGGAGGGGTTCTATTATGGCTACACCTTC.

The V call is TRBV19, the J call TRBJ2-1, with 8 nucleotides matching TRBD1. V was pared by 9 bases and J by 4 bases, with 14 bases of the junction left unmatched. Germline V gene sequence: CDR1 LNHDA, CDR2 SQIVND (reference sequence). The CDR3 contains 16 residues. The CDR3 region is CASSLWRTGIYNEQFF. CDR3 sequence (DNA): TGTGCCAGCAGTTTATGGCGGACAGGGATTTACAATGAGCAGTTCTTC.

This clonotype turned up a few times. V is TRBV5-5 and J is TRBJ1-3, with D possibly TRBD1 on 6 matching bases. Germline V gene data show CDR1 as SGHKS and CDR2 as YYEKEE (reference sequence). The CDR3 consists of 13 residues. The V and J ends lost 0 bases and 13 bases respectively, with 14 bases between them. The CDR3, as DNA: TGTGCCAGCAGCTTGGGGACAGTCCGAAAAATATATTTT. This sequence encodes CASSLGTVRKIYF.

This clonotype ranks as medium-sized. The gene calls are TRBV5-6 and TRBJ2-3; possibly TRBD2 for D (5 bases). Between the trimmed V and J ends, which lost 2 bases and 4 bases, there was a span of 8 bases. CDR3 length: 13 amino acids. The V gene's germline CDR1 is SGHDT and CDR2 YYEEEE. In DNA form, the CDR3 reads TGTGCCAGCAGCTTACTTAGCGCAGATACGCAGTATTTT. Translated: CASSLLSADTQYF.

The chain couples TRBV20-1 to TRBJ2-1; 14 nucleotides align to TRBD2. V lost 5 bases to trimming and J lost 9 bases; unmatched junction nucleotides: 6. Germline V lookup: CDR1 DFQATT, CDR2 SNEGSKA (reference sequence). The CDR3 is 14 amino acids. The CDR3 is CSAVTSGGASEQFF. DNA of the CDR3: TGCAGTGCTGTGACTAGCGGGGGGGCGAGTGAGCAGTTCTTC.

This clonotype qualifies as medium-sized. At one end the junction does not follow the germline gene, possibly because of a read error. The rearrangement links TRBV30 to TRBJ2-1; 8 nucleotides line up with TRBD2. This CDR3 contains 11 residues. CDR1 is GTSNPN, CDR2 SVGIG, per germline (reference sequence). The CDR3 loop reads CAWSDSGERFF. The CDR3 coding sequence is TGTGCCTGGAGCGATAGCGGGGAGCGGTTCTTC.

The rearrangement links TRBV4-3 to TRBJ1-2; D call uncertain. The CDR3 is 15 residues long. CDR1 and CDR2 from the germline V gene are LGHNA and YSLEER. The V gene lost 0 bases and the J gene lost 2 bases, with 10 bases spanning the gap. The CDR3 bases are TGCGCCAGCAGCCAAGACACCAGGCGAAACTATGGCTACACCTTC. Translating it yields CASSQDTRRNYGYTF.

This chain uses TRBV15 with TRBJ1-2; 8 bases line up with TRBD1. CDR3 length: 16 amino acids. V lost 0 bases to trimming and J lost 1 base; unmatched junction nucleotides: 4. Germline CDR1 and CDR2: LNHNV and YYDKDF (reference sequence). The CDR3 DNA sequence: TGTGCCACCAGCAGAGATCTACAGGGGGTTAACTATGGCTACACCTTC. Protein sequence: CATSRDLQGVNYGYTF.

This clonotype is deemed medium-sized. This chain connects TRBV19 to TRBJ2-5; no firm D call. Looked up from germline, CDR1 is LNHDA and CDR2 is SQIVND (reference sequence). Between the trimmed V and J ends, which lost 4 bases and 4 bases, there was a span of 10 bases. This CDR3 region has 13 residues. CDR3 amino acids: CASSRGDLETQYF. As DNA, the CDR3 is TGTGCCAGTAGTAGGGGTGATTTAGAGACCCAGTACTTC.

The chain uses TRBV12-3 or TRBV12-4 and TRBJ1-3; 7 positions match TRBD1. The CDR3 sequence is 14 residues long. V shed 4 bases and J 1 base; nucleotides not matched to a gene: 1. The CDR3 DNA reads TGTGCCAGCAGTTCAGGGGGGTCTGGAAACACCATATATTTT. Protein: CASSSGGSGNTIYF.

This clonotype was counted a few times. The chain carries TRBV6-5 and TRBJ1-2; D possibly corresponds to TRBD1 (6 bases). This CDR3 comprises 12 residues. V dropped 5 bases and J dropped 6 bases, with 10 bases sitting between them. Germline V lookup: CDR1 MNHEY, CDR2 SVGAGI. The CDR3 nucleotides read TGTGCCAGCAGTGACAGGTGGAATGGCTACACCTTC. Its protein product is CASSDRWNGYTF.

This clonotype was observed a handful of times. This chain joins TRBV18 and TRBJ1-4; no firm D call. V was shortened by 6 bases and J by 0 bases, with 11 bases between the two germline ends. Germline V gene sequence: CDR1 KGHSH, CDR2 LQKENI. This CDR3 comprises 15 residues. CDR3 DNA: TGTGCCAGCTCCGAAAGGCATGCAACTAATGAAAAACTGTTTTTT. Its translation: CASSERHATNEKLFF.

The rearrangement joins TRBV4-3 to TRBJ1-4; the match to TRBD1 covers 10 bases. The CDR3 consists of 14 residues. CDR1 is LGHNA and CDR2 is YSLEER in the germline V gene. Trimming cost V 6 bases and J 7 bases; bases outside gene matches: 5. Written as DNA, the CDR3 is TGCGCCAGCAGTCTGACAGGGGGCAGTGAAAAACTGTTTTTT. It codes for CASSLTGGSEKLFF.

Only a few counts were recorded for this clonotype. V and J are TRBV12-3 or TRBV12-4 and TRBJ2-5; 7 nucleotides align to TRBD1. The ends lost 4 bases at V and 2 bases at J; junction bases unmatched: 1. The CDR3 length is 13 residues. CDR3 sequence reads: CASSWGQQETQYF. The CDR3 bases are TGTGCCAGCAGTTGGGGACAGCAAGAGACCCAGTACTTC.

The rearrangement joins TRBV7-9 to TRBJ1-2, with D unresolved. The CDR3 has 16 residues. V gave up 2 bases and J gave up 7 bases, with 20 bases separating them. Germline V gene lookup returns CDR1 SEHNR and CDR2 FQNEAQ (reference sequence). CDR3 bases: TGTGCCAGCAGCTTATGGTTAGGGAAAGGGCCGGGTGGCTACACCTTC. This encodes CASSLWLGKGPGGYTF.

This clonotype was observed a few times. This chain links TRBV5-4 with TRBJ2-1; D perhaps matches TRBD2 (6 bases). CDR1 is SGHNT and CDR2 is YYREEE in the germline V gene (reference sequence). CDR3 size: 13 residues. V was trimmed by 8 bases and J by 7 bases, leaving 16 bases between them. This chain's CDR3 is CASQWVGGNEQFF. CDR3 in DNA: TGTGCCAGTCAATGGGTCGGGGGAAATGAGCAGTTCTTC.

For the CDR3, the DNA is TGTGCCAGCACCGAACCTTCTAGCGGGGGCGGGGATGAGCAGTTCTTC. This codes for CASTEPSSGGGDEQFF. The chain uses TRBV12-3 or TRBV12-4 and TRBJ2-1; TRBD2 matches 10 bases. V gave up 7 bases and J gave up 8 bases; unmatched junction bases: 14. The CDR3 loop spans 16 amino acids.

The J gene is TRBJ2-2, the V gene TRBV28; 7 positions agree with TRBD2. With V trimmed by 7 bases and J by 9 bases, 20 bases remained unmatched. CDR3 length: 17 amino acids. Germline V CDR1 and CDR2: MDHEN, SYDVKM. CDR3 nucleotides: TGTGCCAGCACGAACGTGAAAGGGAGGGCTATTGCGCGGGAGCTGTTTTTT. It encodes CASTNVKGRAIARELFF.

The V and J genes are TRBV6-4 and TRBJ1-2; unclear D gene. Germline V gene sequence: CDR1 MRHNA, CDR2 SNTAGT. V was trimmed by 10 bases and J by 4 bases, leaving 16 bases between them. The CDR3 extends over 13 amino acids. Here the CDR3 reads CATSLALVYGYTF. In DNA form, the CDR3 reads TGTGCCACCTCATTAGCCCTTGTCTATGGCTACACCTTC.